There are many counts of the clone carrying this T cell receptor (beta chain). The antigen remains undetermined. Germline V gene data show CDR1 as SGHVS and CDR2 as FNYEAQ. The J segment lost 5 bases and the V segment lost 5 bases, leaving 9 bases of the junction unmatched. This CDR3 has 14 amino acids. Naive CD8 T cells underwent sorting with the CD8+CD4-CCR7+CD45RA+ definition. This entry belongs to a study of molecular identifiers for immune sequencing clone quantification. Points from the study as a whole: Spiked Jurkat TCR RNA from one cell was reportedly detectable among 950,000 to 1,000,000 naive cells.

TCRdb re-called the PCR reads with MiXCR, one entry per CDR3 protein. The profile shows some 580,000 distinct CDR3 sequences, 25% of them singletons. Sequencing was done on a sample of naive CD8+ T cells from blood, with Jurkat cell RNA spiked in. Subset specified: FACS-sorted CD8+CD4-CCR7+CD45RA+ naive T cells. J is TRBJ2-7 and V is TRBV7-6, with 7 positions matching TRBD1. The receptor was isolated from a human donor in good health. Some libraries in this study had Jurkat cell RNA spiked in. The CDR3 protein is CASSLPGQPHEQYF. The CDR3 region has the DNA TGTGCCAGCAGCCTCCCGGGACAGCCCCACGAGCAGTACTTC.